The 28 T cell receptor beta chains presented below share a single source sample, sequenced in a study of blood T cell repertoires in COVID-19. TCRdb keeps only in-frame clones here, not all; method: immunoSEQ multiplex PCR. Altogether 250,000 or so clones are present, around 90% being singletons, with the ten largest covering just under 0.95%. Sequences were obtained from peripheral blood. The receptors shown here come from a woman aged 40-49 years who had recovered from COVID-19.

CDR3 loop: CASSTDQLAREQYF. CDR3 nucleotides: TGTGCCAGCTCTACCGACCAACTAGCGCGCGAGCAGTACTTC. The rearrangement links TRBV7-9 to TRBJ2-7; 7 bases map to TRBD2. This CDR3 contains 14 residues. The V gene end was trimmed by 8 bases and the J gene end by 6 bases; junction bases not matched to a gene: 13. Per the germline V gene, CDR1 is SEHNR and CDR2 is FQNEAQ (reference sequence). Full variable domain (missing parts from reference TRBV7-9 and TRBJ2-7): DTGVSQNPRHKITKRGQNVTFRCDPISEHNRLYWYRQTLGQGPEFLTYFQNEAQLEKSRLLSDRFSAERPKGSFSTLEIQRTEQGDSAMYLCASSTDQLAREQYFGPGTRLTVT.

The V call is TRBV5-1, the J call TRBJ2-1; 8 nucleotides match TRBD2. Germline lookup yields CDR1 SGHRS and CDR2 YFSETQ. The junction had 9 bases not matched to a gene; V was cut back by 1 base and J by 3 bases. This CDR3 comprises 17 residues. DNA for the CDR3: TGCGCCAGCAGCTTGCAAGGGGCGGGAGGCAACTACAATGAGCAGTTCTTC. It translates to CASSLQGAGGNYNEQFF. Drawing the rest from reference TRBV5-1 and TRBJ2-1, the complete variable domain is KAGVTQTPRYLIKTRGQQVTLSCSPISGHRSVSWYQQTPGQGLQFLFEYFSETQRNKGNFPGRFSGRQFSNSRSEMNVSTLELGDSALYLCASSLQGAGGNYNEQFFGPGTRLTVL.

The chain recombines TRBV7-9 with TRBJ2-5; 7 positions match TRBD1. Germline V gene lookup returns CDR1 SEHNR and CDR2 FQNEAQ (reference sequence). The CDR3 is 14 residues long. V lost 4 bases to trimming and J lost 5 bases; unmatched junction nucleotides: 7. In DNA form, the CDR3 reads TGTGCCAGCAGCTCCCCAGGGGGTGATGAGACCCAGTACTTC. This sequence encodes CASSSPGGDETQYF.

The CDR3 nucleotides are TGTGCCAGCAGGGGACAGGGGGCATGGTACGAGCAGTACTTC. This codes for CASRGQGAWYEQYF. The chain couples TRBV2 to TRBJ2-7; 12 bases are shared with TRBD1. J lost 4 bases, V lost 6 bases, and 4 bases had no gene match. CDR1 SNHLY and CDR2 FYNNEI come from the germline V gene. This CDR3 contains 14 residues. Full variable domain (remainder filled in from reference TRBV2 and TRBJ2-7): EPEVTQTPSHQVTQMGQEVILRCVPISNHLYFYWYRQILGQKVEFLVSFYNNEISEKSEIFDDQFSVERPDGSNFTLKIRSTKLEDSAMYFCASRGQGAWYEQYFGPGTRLTVT.

This chain uses TRBV6-6 with TRBJ1-3; 7 nucleotides agree with TRBD1. Germline CDR1 MNHNY, CDR2 SVGAGI (reference sequence). Losses at the gene ends were 5 bases for V and 3 bases for J; bases not matched to a gene: 10. The CDR3 spans 16 residues. CDR3 sequence: CASSRPEGASGNTIYF. The DNA of the CDR3 is TGTGCCAGCAGTCGACCTGAGGGGGCGAGTGGAAACACCATATATTTT.

This chain connects TRBV29-1 to TRBJ2-6; tentative D call: TRBD1 (5 bases). Germline CDR1 reads SQVTM; CDR2 reads ANQGSEA. Trimming stripped 5 bases from V and 0 bases from J, with 14 bases between. The CDR3 covers 16 residues. In DNA, the CDR3 is TGCAGCGTTTTAGGGGCCGCTACCTCTGGGGCCAACGTCCTGACTTTC. Its translation is CSVLGAATSGANVLTF.

As for this clone: Distinct nucleotide sequences in the sample also encode this CDR3. The chain has TRBV18 and TRBJ1-5; 7 nucleotides match TRBD1. With 2 bases clipped from V and 1 base from J, the junction kept 2 bases outside the gene matches. The CDR3 spans 15 residues. Germline V CDR1 and CDR2: KGHSH, LQKENI. This chain's CDR3 is CASSPDRVSNQPQHF. In nucleotides, the CDR3 is TGTGCCAGCTCACCAGACAGGGTCAGCAATCAGCCCCAGCATTTT.

This clone was counted many times. The V call is TRBV6-5, the J call TRBJ2-7, with D perhaps matching TRBD2 (5 bases). This CDR3 is 11 amino acids long. With 6 bases removed from V and 3 bases from J, the gap between germline ends came to 6 bases. CDR1 MNHEY and CDR2 SVGAGI come from the germline V gene. The CDR3 region is CASSRGYEQYF. The CDR3 DNA follows: TGTGCCAGCAGCCGGGGCTACGAGCAGTACTTC.

The chain joins TRBV6-2 or TRBV6-3 to TRBJ2-7, with 13 bases matching TRBD2. Germline V CDR1 and CDR2: MNHEY, SVGEGT. The J segment lost 4 bases and the V segment lost 3 bases, leaving 15 bases of the junction unmatched. The CDR3 runs to 19 residues. The CDR3 sequence: CASSYGRTSGSLLGYEQYF. CDR3 in DNA: TGTGCCAGCAGTTATGGGAGGACTAGCGGGAGCCTATTAGGATACGAGCAGTACTTC.

The J gene is TRBJ1-5, the V gene TRBV2; 7 nucleotides line up with TRBD1. This CDR3 is 14 amino acids long. Germline CDR1 SNHLY, CDR2 FYNNEI. V lost 7 bases and J lost 2; bases outside the gene matches: 5. The CDR3 bases are TGTGCCAGCACCGAAGGACAGGGCAATCAGCCCCAGCATTTT. Translating gives CASTEGQGNQPQHF.

This sequence joins TRBV12-3 or TRBV12-4 and TRBJ2-7, with a weak D call TRBD2 (5 bases). This CDR3 region has 12 residues. V was trimmed by 7 bases and J by 7 bases, leaving 14 bases between them. The CDR3 spells CASIGGFDEQYF. CDR3 DNA: TGTGCCAGCATCGGCGGGTTTGATGAGCAGTACTTC.

The V gene is TRBV2, the J gene TRBJ2-4, with 11 bases lining up with TRBD1. Germline lookup yields CDR1 SNHLY and CDR2 FYNNEI. The CDR3 sequence is 13 residues long. V was clipped by 6 bases and J by 7 bases; unmatched bases: 2. CDR3 DNA: TGTGCCAGCAGAGGACAGGGGGCCAACATTCAGTACTTC. Protein: CASRGQGANIQYF. Based on the CDR3 plus reference TRBV2 and TRBJ2-4, the full variable domain is EPEVTQTPSHQVTQMGQEVILRCVPISNHLYFYWYRQILGQKVEFLVSFYNNEISEKSEIFDDQFSVERPDGSNFTLKIRSTKLEDSAMYFCASRGQGANIQYFGAGTRLSVL.

The DNA for the CDR3 is TGTGCCAGCAGCTTGACTGGACAGACTAACTATGGCTACACCTTC. Protein sequence: CASSLTGQTNYGYTF. The gene calls are TRBV5-5 and TRBJ1-2, with D possibly being TRBD1 (6 bases). V was shortened by 1 base and J by 0 bases, with 10 bases between the two germline ends. Germline CDR1 SGHKS, CDR2 YYEKEE (reference sequence). The CDR3 runs 15 residues.

CDR3 bases: TGTGCCAACCTCCCTCCACAGGGTACCAATGGCTACACCTTC. It encodes CANLPPQGTNGYTF. The rearrangement joins TRBV19 to TRBJ1-2, with D maybe TRBD1 (6 bases). The CDR3 has 14 amino acids. V was clipped by 10 bases and J by 6 bases, with 21 bases between them. In germline, CDR1 is LNHDA, CDR2 SQIVND (reference sequence).

This clone came up once. This chain's CDR3 is CASRGQGEAFF. CDR3 coding DNA: TGTGCCAGCAGGGGACAGGGTGAAGCTTTCTTT. This sequence joins TRBV28 and TRBJ1-1; 9 bases map to TRBD1. This CDR3 comprises 11 residues. Germline assignment: CDR1 MDHEN and CDR2 SYDVKM. Unmatched junction bases numbered 0, after V lost 6 bases and J lost 7 bases.

This chain uses TRBV28 with TRBJ1-5; D gene ambiguous. The V end was cut by 8 bases, the J end by 5 bases, with 10 bases between. This CDR3 is 12 amino acids long. CDR1 MDHEN and CDR2 SYDVKM come from the germline V gene. The CDR3 loop is CASHPLDQPQHF. CDR3 bases: TGTGCCAGCCACCCTCTAGATCAGCCCCAGCATTTT.

The chain joins TRBV27 to TRBJ2-7; a possible D gene is TRBD1 (5 bases). CDR3 length equals 14 residues. V lost 1 base and J lost 6, with 13 bases in between. Germline V CDR1 and CDR2: MNHEY, SMNVEV (reference sequence). CDR3 sequence (DNA): TGTGCCAGCAGTTTATGGCAGGGAACCACCGAGCAGTACTTC. Translated: CASSLWQGTTEQYF.

The chain links TRBV9 to TRBJ2-7; the match to TRBD1 covers 7 bases. CDR3 length equals 15 residues. V dropped 3 bases and J dropped 3; count of bases not matched to a gene: 9. Per germline, CDR1 SGDLS and CDR2 YYNGEE. The CDR3 coding sequence is TGTGCCAGCAGCGAGGGAAAAGGGACAGACTACGAGCAGTACTTC. It codes for CASSEGKGTDYEQYF.

The gene calls are TRBV11-3 and TRBJ1-1; TRBD1 might be the D (6 bases). CDR3 length: 14 amino acids. The V end was cut by 5 bases, the J end by 5 bases, with 15 bases between. Germline V CDR1 and CDR2: SGHNT, YENEEA. In nucleotides, the CDR3 is TGTGCCAGCAGCACATGGACAGAGGGGACTGAAGCTTTCTTT. Its translation is CASSTWTEGTEAFF.

The chain is built from TRBV10-3 and TRBJ1-2; maybe TRBD1 (6 bases). Trimming took 0 bases from V and 3 from J, leaving 11 bases between them. This CDR3 has 15 residues. Germline CDR1 is ENHRY and CDR2 is SYGVKD. In DNA, the CDR3 is TGTGCCATCAGTGAGTCCTCAGGGGCGGACTATGGCTACACCTTC. Amino acids: CAISESSGADYGYTF.

To note about this clone: One end of the junction fails to match germline, which may point to a read error. V is TRBV4-1 and J is TRBJ2-1; 7 bases are a match to TRBD2. This CDR3 region has 15 residues. Looked up from germline, CDR1 is MGHRA and CDR2 is YSYEKL. The CDR3 region has the DNA TGCGCCAGCAGCCGCAAGCGGGAAAAGGGGATTCCAGTCGTCTTC. This codes for CASSRKREKGIPVVF.

This clone is a singleton in its sample. The genes are TRBV3-1 (or the pseudogene TRBV3-2) and TRBJ2-3; 11 bases are shared with TRBD2. Per germline, CDR1 LGHDT and CDR2 YNNKEL (reference sequence). J gave up 2 bases and V 4 bases, and 5 bases lay outside the gene matches. The CDR3 extends over 16 amino acids. The chain's CDR3 is CASSRGTSGLTDTQYF. The CDR3 DNA follows: TGTGCCAGCAGCCGAGGGACTAGCGGCCTCACAGATACGCAGTATTTT.

This chain joins TRBV13 and TRBJ2-7, with 11 nucleotides matching TRBD2. The trim removed 2 bases at V and 4 bases at J, leaving 10 bases unmatched. CDR3 length equals 17 residues. Germline CDR1 is PRHDT and CDR2 is FYEKMQ (reference sequence). CDR3 sequence (DNA): TGTGCCAGCAGCTTATTTCATTCTAGCGGGAGGCCGTACGAGCAGTACTTC. Protein: CASSLFHSSGRPYEQYF.

V usage is TRBV10-3 and J usage is TRBJ2-1, with TRBD1 as a possible D gene (5 bases). Germline CDR1 ENHRY, CDR2 SYGVKD. The CDR3 is 16 amino acids. The V gene lost 0 bases and the J gene lost 2 bases, with 11 bases spanning the gap. In nucleotides, the CDR3 is TGTGCCATCAGTGAGTCTCAGGGATCTGCCTACAATGAGCAGTTCTTC. This codes for CAISESQGSAYNEQFF.

The chain couples TRBV6-5 to TRBJ1-3; TRBD1 matches 7 bases. V gave up 2 bases and J gave up 2 bases; unmatched junction bases: 3. In germline, CDR1 is MNHEY, CDR2 SVGAGI. The CDR3 length is 15 residues. The chain's CDR3 is CASSYRDSPGNTIYF. The CDR3 DNA sequence: TGTGCCAGCAGTTACAGGGACAGCCCTGGAAACACCATATATTTT.

This clone was seen a handful of times. This sequence joins TRBV18 and TRBJ1-1; D perhaps matches TRBD1 (5 bases). The CDR3 is 15 residues long. Germline CDR1 reads KGHSH; CDR2 reads LQKENI. Trimming stripped 1 base from V and 4 bases from J, with 13 bases between. CDR3 in amino acids: CASSPLPGMVTEAFF. The CDR3 coding sequence is TGTGCCAGCTCACCACTTCCAGGGATGGTCACTGAAGCTTTCTTT.

The chain joins TRBV4-2 to TRBJ2-2; 7 bases align to TRBD1. The V segment lost 1 base and the J segment 3 bases; nucleotides outside the gene matches: 8. The CDR3 runs 17 residues. Germline lookup yields CDR1 LGHNA and CDR2 YNFKEQ. This CDR3 is CASSQAVVGQDTGELFF. The CDR3 coding sequence is TGTGCCAGCAGCCAAGCGGTAGTAGGACAGGACACCGGGGAGCTGTTTTTT.

V and J are TRBV4-2 and TRBJ1-1; 10 bases are a match to TRBD1. V lost 0 bases to trimming and J lost 0 bases; unmatched junction nucleotides: 4. Germline values: CDR1 LGHNA, CDR2 YNFKEQ. The CDR3 loop spans 17 amino acids. The CDR3 region has the DNA TGTGCCAGCAGCCAAGATGGGACAGGGGATATGAACACTGAAGCTTTCTTT. This codes for CASSQDGTGDMNTEAFF.